These 13 T cell receptor beta chains came from one sample sequenced in a study of T cell changes during pregnancy in multiple sclerosis. This table comes from immunoSEQ multiplex PCR, and its TCRdb copy is limited to in-frame clones, with some not included. Here the sample spans tens of thousands of clones, roughly nine tenths being singletons. The source was CD8+ T cells from peripheral blood mononuclear cells, collected before pregnancy. The receptor set was obtained from a female donor with multiple sclerosis, enrolled in a pregnancy study.

The chain employs TRBV5-6 and TRBJ1-2, with D hard to call. There are 15 residues in the CDR3. Germline values: CDR1 SGHDT, CDR2 YYEEEE. V gave up 4 bases and J gave up 5 bases, with 18 bases separating them. CDR3 residues: CASSPFLGSNYGYTF. The CDR3 DNA sequence: TGTGCCAGCAGCCCCTTCTTAGGGAGCAATTATGGCTACACCTTC.

The gene calls are TRBV15 and TRBJ2-1; D gene unclear. Trimming removed 0 bases from V and 0 bases from J, with 6 bases in between. Per germline, CDR1 LNHNV and CDR2 YYDKDF (reference sequence). The CDR3 runs to 15 residues. Here the CDR3 DNA reads TGTGCCACCAGCAGAGACCCTAGCTCCTACAATGAGCAGTTCTTC. This encodes CATSRDPSSYNEQFF.

This clone was observed a single time. The V and J genes are TRBV9 and TRBJ1-5; D is undetermined. Trimming cost V 0 bases and J 2 bases, with 9 bases left between them. Per the germline V gene, CDR1 is SGDLS and CDR2 is YYNGEE. The CDR3 totals 15 residues. The CDR3: CASSVGGFGNQPQHF. The CDR3 DNA reads TGTGCCAGCAGCGTAGGAGGCTTCGGCAATCAGCCCCAGCATTTT.

This clone was seen only a few times. The chain is built from TRBV6-4 and TRBJ2-5; 9 bases align to TRBD2. Germline V CDR1 and CDR2: MRHNA, SNTAGT. V lost 4 bases, J lost 3 bases, and 0 bases stayed unmatched. The CDR3 contains 13 residues. The CDR3: CASSGTSEETQYF. In DNA, the CDR3 is TGTGCCAGCAGTGGGACTAGCGAAGAGACCCAGTACTTC.

This sequence joins TRBV2 and TRBJ2-5; TRBD1 agrees at 9 bases. The V and J ends lost 4 bases and 5 bases, in that order; junction bases with no gene match: 5. Germline loops: CDR1 SNHLY, CDR2 FYNNEI. CDR3 length: 14 amino acids. The CDR3 region is CASSAGTGWETQYF. The CDR3 DNA follows: TGTGCCAGCAGTGCCGGGACAGGGTGGGAGACCCAGTACTTC.

The gene calls are TRBV6-6 and TRBJ2-6, with D perhaps TRBD2 (6 bases). The CDR3 runs to 16 residues. Germline CDR1 is MNHNY and CDR2 is SVGAGI (reference sequence). V was shortened by 0 bases and J by 1 base, with 7 bases between the two germline ends. The CDR3 region is CASSYSRDSGANVLTF. Here the CDR3 DNA reads TGTGCCAGCAGTTACTCGCGGGATTCTGGGGCCAACGTCCTGACTTTC.

The chain employs TRBV4-1 and TRBJ2-7, with a tentative D call TRBD1 (5 bases). V was pared by 2 bases and J by 1 base, with 9 bases between. Germline V gives CDR1 MGHRA, CDR2 YSYEKL. This CDR3 is 14 amino acids long. CDR3 DNA sequence: TGCGCCAGCAGCCAACCCGACAGTTCCTACGAGCAGTACTTC. Encoded protein: CASSQPDSSYEQYF.

This rearrangement joins TRBV6-5 to TRBJ1-1, with 8 nucleotides matching TRBD1. The trim removed 6 bases at V and 1 base at J, leaving 7 bases unmatched. CDR1 is MNHEY, CDR2 SVGAGI, per germline. The CDR3 spans 15 residues. CDR3 residues: CASRPGQGANTEAFF. The CDR3 nucleotides are TGTGCCAGCAGACCCGGACAGGGCGCGAACACTGAAGCTTTCTTT.

The CDR3 sequence is CASSPQGAGNTIYF. The CDR3 region has the DNA TGTGCCAGCAGTCCCCAGGGCGCTGGAAACACCATATATTTT. The chain recombines TRBV7-6 with TRBJ1-3, with D perhaps matching TRBD1 (5 bases). Germline values: CDR1 SGHVS, CDR2 FNYEAQ. V lost 6 bases and J lost 2, with 11 bases in between. This CDR3 comprises 14 residues.

The V and J genes are TRBV13 and TRBJ1-5; D is unclear. Trimming stripped 4 bases from V and 7 bases from J, with 8 bases between. CDR1 and CDR2 (germline): PRHDT, FYEKMQ (reference sequence). The CDR3 spans 12 residues. The CDR3 bases are TGTGCCAGCAGCTCCTCCGGGCAGCCCCAGCATTTT. Protein sequence: CASSSSGQPQHF.

The rearrangement joins TRBV6-5 to TRBJ1-5, with D unclear. Germline CDR1 is MNHEY and CDR2 is SVGAGI. The CDR3 is made up of 14 amino acids. V dropped 6 bases and J dropped 0 bases, with 9 bases sitting between them. CDR3 bases: TGTGCCAGCAGCCCTCTCGTTAGCAATCAGCCCCAGCATTTT. The encoded protein is CASSPLVSNQPQHF.

The V gene is TRBV5-1, the J gene TRBJ2-7; no reliable D call. CDR1 is SGHRS and CDR2 is YFSETQ in the germline V gene. Trimming removed 1 base at V and 4 bases at J, with 12 bases between. The CDR3 contains 14 residues. CDR3 region: CASSLSAGPYEQYF. CDR3 coding DNA: TGCGCCAGCAGCTTGTCGGCAGGCCCATACGAGCAGTACTTC.

This clone is a singleton in its sample. This rearrangement joins TRBV10-3 to TRBJ2-3, with 9 bases fitting TRBD1. Germline V gene data show CDR1 as ENHRY and CDR2 as SYGVKD. V shed 9 bases, J shed 4 bases, and the junction held 11 bases outside the gene matches. The CDR3 consists of 15 residues. The CDR3 here is CAIASRDRAADTQYF. The CDR3 DNA reads TGTGCCATAGCCTCCCGGGACAGGGCGGCAGATACGCAGTATTTT.